Listed below are T cell receptor beta chains from one sample, sequenced in a study of blood T cell repertoires in COVID-19. Measured with immunoSEQ multiplex PCR; TCRdb has only the in-frame clones, and not every one. The repertoire holds around 290,000 clones, with approximately 90% as singletons. The sample was peripheral blood. Receptor source: a man aged 40-49 years with acute or convalescent COVID-19. Both conserved end residues are part of each CDR3. The order of the fields is J gene, D gene, clone size, V gene, CDR3 DNA, CDR3 protein. A D gene is named only where the DNA matches it firmly. Clone size is given for some rows only: seen once, a few or many times, or a class if the clone is expanded.

TRBJ1-5 | - | - | TRBV7-6 | TGTGCCAGCAGCTTTGAAATCTCAGGGAACCAGCATTTT | CASSFEISGNQHF
TRBJ2-3 | TRBD2 | - | TRBV2 | TGTGCCAGCAGGGAGCGGGGCAACACAGATACGCAGTATTTT | CASRERGNTDTQYF
TRBJ1-3 | - | - | TRBV11-2 | TGTGCCAGCAGCCTCCGGGACTACAACACCATATATTTT | CASSLRDYNTIYF
TRBJ1-5 | - | - | TRBV20-1 | TGCAGTGCTAGTCGGGGGGACTATAGCAATCAGCCCCAGCATTTT | CSASRGDYSNQPQHF
TRBJ2-7 | - | - | TRBV6-5 | TGTGCCAGCAGTAGTGACAGTCTCTACGAGCAGTACTTC | CASSSDSLYEQYF
TRBJ1-2 | - | - | TRBV12-5 | TGTGCTAGTGGCTTAACAGGGAACTATGGCTACACCTTC | CASGLTGNYGYTF
TRBJ2-2 | TRBD2 | few | TRBV19 | TGTGCCAGTAGTATAAATGGGGGGGACACCGGGGAGCTGTTTTTT | CASSINGGDTGELFF
TRBJ2-7 | - | - | TRBV7-6 | TGTGCCAGCAGCTCAACTTACGAGCAGTACTTC | CASSSTYEQYF
TRBJ2-1 | - | - | TRBV25-1 | TGTGCCAGCATGCGTAGTCTTGAGCAGTTCTTC | CASMRSLEQFF
TRBJ1-1 | TRBD1 | - | TRBV9 | TGTGCCAGCAGCGTAGACGACAGGGTGACTGAAGCTTTCTTT | CASSVDDRVTEAFF
TRBJ2-5 | - | - | TRBV24-1 | TGTGCCACCAGTGACGCCGGTTCCGAGGGAGAGACCCAGTACTTC | CATSDAGSEGETQYF
TRBJ2-7 | - | - | TRBV6-1 | TGTGCCAGCAGTGACCAAGGGGCCTACGAGCAGTACTTC | CASSDQGAYEQYF
TRBJ1-5 | - | few | TRBV5-1 | TGCGCCAGCAGCTCCCATGGGGGGGATCAGCCCCAGCATTTT | CASSSHGGDQPQHF
TRBJ2-7 | - | - | TRBV19 | TGTGCCAGTAGTATAGGGCAGGGGTCCTACGAGCAGTACTTC | CASSIGQGSYEQYF
TRBJ2-1 | TRBD2 | - | TRBV9 | TGTGCCAGCAGTCAAGGACTAGCTGCGGTCTATGAGCAGTTCTTC | CASSQGLAAVYEQFF
TRBJ1-1 | - | - | TRBV6-1 | TGTGCCAGCAGTGAAAAGGGCGGGGTCGTAATGGCTTTCTTT | CASSEKGGVVMAFF
TRBJ2-3 | - | - | TRBV6-5 | TGTGCCAGCAGTCTAGGGGGTGATACGCAGTATTTT | CASSLGGDTQYF
TRBJ1-2 | - | - | TRBV5-1 | TGCGCCAGCAGCTTAGGGGGAAACTATGGCTACACCTTC | CASSLGGNYGYTF
TRBJ1-3 | - | - | TRBV7-2 | TGTGCCAGCAGCTATAATGTCGGAAACACCATATATTTT | CASSYNVGNTIYF
TRBJ2-1 | - | - | TRBV6-5 | TGTGCCAGCAGCCCGAAGGGGCTGGAGCAGTTCTTC | CASSPKGLEQFF
TRBJ2-3 | - | - | TRBV15 | TGTGCCACCAGCCTAAGTTCAGATACGCAGTATTTT | CATSLSSDTQYF
TRBJ2-1 | TRBD1 | - | TRBV4-2 | TGTGCCAGCAGCCAATACAGGGGTTCCTACAATGAGCAGTTCTTC | CASSQYRGSYNEQFF
TRBJ2-3 | TRBD2 | - | TRBV6-6 | TGTGCCAGCAGTTACTCTACTAGCGGTACAGATACGCAGTATTTT | CASSYSTSGTDTQYF
TRBJ2-1 | TRBD1 | once | TRBV2 | TGTGCCAGCAGTGACCAGGGGGCCGGCTACAATGAGCAGTTCTTC | CASSDQGAGYNEQFF
TRBJ1-1 | - | - | TRBV6-5 | TGTGCCAGCTTCCGACAGCAGGGAACTGAAGCTTTCTTT | CASFRQQGTEAFF
TRBJ1-4 | TRBD1 | - | TRBV7-2 | TGTGCCAGCAGCCCCCGGGGGTCCGGGACAGCCAATGAAAAACTGTTTTTT | CASSPRGSGTANEKLFF
TRBJ2-3 | - | - | TRBV11-2 | TGTGCCAGCAGCTTAGGTCTCACAGATACGCAGTATTTT | CASSLGLTDTQYF
TRBJ2-5 | TRBD1 | - | TRBV10-3 | TGTGCCATCAGGCCGGGACAGGGGGGAGGAGAGACCCAGTACTTC | CAIRPGQGGGETQYF
TRBJ2-7 | TRBD2 | - | TRBV11-2 | TGTGCCAGCAGCCCTCGGCGGGGGGGTTCCTACGAGCAGTACTTC | CASSPRRGGSYEQYF
TRBJ2-2 | TRBD1 | - | TRBV30 | TGTGCCTGGAGGACTCAGGGGGCGGCCACCGGGGAGCTGTTTTTT | CAWRTQGAATGELFF